These T cell receptor beta chains were read from a single sample in a study of regulatory T cells in long-lasting Graves disease. Each CDR3 protein gets one entry after TCRdb re-called the multiplex PCR reads with MiXCR. The repertoire consists of 550,000 to 650,000 distinct CDR3 sequences, with about 16% occurring once and the leading ten covering approximately 12%. The data were also submitted as part of a second study, on T cells in Graves' hyperthyroidism and ophthalmopathy.

Specimen: peripheral blood mononuclear cells (PBMCs), collected at new diagnosis, from a patient treated with antithyroid drugs. The receptors were sampled from a man between 18 and 35 years old with Graves disease. CDR3s include the opening cysteine and the closing phenylalanine or tryptophan. Fields, in order: D gene, J gene, V gene, clone size, CDR3 DNA, CDR3 protein. The D gene is left open where the match is weak. The size entry is marked missing in some rows and otherwise reads once, few, many or a size class.

D gene: .; J gene: TRBJ1-1; V gene: TRBV18; clone size: many; CDR3 DNA: TGTGCCAGCTCAGACTGGTTGGACACTGAAGCTTTCTTT; CDR3 protein: CASSDWLDTEAFF
D gene: TRBD1; J gene: TRBJ2-2; V gene: TRBV7-9; clone size: few; CDR3 DNA: TGTGCCAGCAGCTTAGCGCCAGGGGGCGCCCCCGGGGAGCTGTTTTTT; CDR3 protein: CASSLAPGGAPGELFF
D gene: .; J gene: TRBJ1-3; V gene: TRBV28; clone size: .; CDR3 DNA: TGTGCCAGCAGTCTACGCCACACCATATATTTT; CDR3 protein: CASSLRHTIYF
D gene: TRBD1; J gene: TRBJ2-5; V gene: TRBV11-1; clone size: many; CDR3 DNA: TGTGCCAGCAGCTTGAGGGACAGGGAGCAAGAGACCCAGTACTTC; CDR3 protein: CASSLRDREQETQYF
D gene: .; J gene: TRBJ2-7; V gene: TRBV11-2; clone size: .; CDR3 DNA: TGTGCCAGCAGCCAAGATCTTGGCGGGGCCTACGAGCAGTACTTC; CDR3 protein: CASSQDLGGAYEQYF
D gene: .; J gene: TRBJ2-1; V gene: TRBV9; clone size: .; CDR3 DNA: TGTGCCAGCAGCTTAGTCCCTCGGGGTGAGCAGTTCTTC; CDR3 protein: CASSLVPRGEQFF
D gene: .; J gene: TRBJ1-1; V gene: TRBV28; clone size: many; CDR3 DNA: TGTGCCAGCAGTTCGTCCACTGAAGCTTTCTTT; CDR3 protein: CASSSSTEAFF
D gene: .; J gene: TRBJ2-1; V gene: TRBV7-9; clone size: many; CDR3 DNA: TGTGCCAGCAGCTTACCCATGACGCGGGGATACAATGAGCAGTTCTTC; CDR3 protein: CASSLPMTRGYNEQFF
D gene: TRBD1; J gene: TRBJ2-7; V gene: TRBV5-1; clone size: .; CDR3 DNA: TGCGCCAGCAGCTTGCGAGGACAGGGAGCCTACGAGCAGTACTTC; CDR3 protein: CASSLRGQGAYEQYF
D gene: TRBD2; J gene: TRBJ2-5; V gene: TRBV5-1; clone size: few; CDR3 DNA: TGCGCCAGCAGCTCCACTAGCGGGAGCGAGACCCAGTACTTC; CDR3 protein: CASSSTSGSETQYF
D gene: TRBD2; J gene: TRBJ2-7; V gene: TRBV27; clone size: few; CDR3 DNA: TGTGCCAGCAGTTTAGAGCGGGTGGGAGGGGAGCAGTACTTC; CDR3 protein: CASSLERVGGEQYF
D gene: TRBD1; J gene: TRBJ1-2; V gene: TRBV28; clone size: many; CDR3 DNA: TGTGCCAGCAGTCCACGGGACAGGGAAAACTATGGCTACACCTTC; CDR3 protein: CASSPRDRENYGYTF
D gene: .; J gene: TRBJ2-2; V gene: TRBV11-3; clone size: many; CDR3 DNA: TGTGCCAGCAGCTTGGAGGGAGGAAACACCGGGGAGCTGTTTTTT; CDR3 protein: CASSLEGGNTGELFF
D gene: .; J gene: TRBJ2-2; V gene: TRBV9; clone size: .; CDR3 DNA: TGTGCCAGCAGCGTAGACTCAGGGGGGTACACCGGGGAGCTGTTTTTT; CDR3 protein: CASSVDSGGYTGELFF
D gene: TRBD1; J gene: TRBJ1-2; V gene: TRBV7-9; clone size: .; CDR3 DNA: TGTGCCAGCAGCACAGGGGACCCTAACTATGGCTACACCTTC; CDR3 protein: CASSTGDPNYGYTF
D gene: .; J gene: TRBJ2-7; V gene: TRBV10-2; clone size: .; CDR3 DNA: TGCGCCAGCAGTGAGTTACAGGGATCGGTCTACGAGCAGTACTTC; CDR3 protein: CASSELQGSVYEQYF
D gene: .; J gene: TRBJ2-7; V gene: TRBV5-1; clone size: .; CDR3 DNA: TGCGCCAGCAGCTCCTCTGGGCGGAAGACATTAACCTACGAGCAGTACTTC; CDR3 protein: CASSSSGRKTLTYEQYF
D gene: .; J gene: TRBJ1-4; V gene: TRBV28; clone size: many; CDR3 DNA: TGTGCCAGCAGACAGGGTTTTGAAAAACTGTTTTTT; CDR3 protein: CASRQGFEKLFF
D gene: TRBD2; J gene: TRBJ2-5; V gene: TRBV5-1; clone size: few; CDR3 DNA: TGCGCCAGCAGCCCGACGGGGGGTGCGGTGCGAGAGACCCAGTACTTC; CDR3 protein: CASSPTGGAVRETQYF
D gene: .; J gene: TRBJ2-1; V gene: TRBV11-2; clone size: many; CDR3 DNA: TGTGCCAGCAGCTTACGACTATATGAGCAGTTCTTC; CDR3 protein: CASSLRLYEQFF
D gene: .; J gene: TRBJ2-7; V gene: TRBV28; clone size: many; CDR3 DNA: TGTGCCAGCAGTCCGACCTGGGTCCAACACTACGAGCAGTACTTC; CDR3 protein: CASSPTWVQHYEQYF
D gene: .; J gene: TRBJ1-4; V gene: TRBV7-9; clone size: .; CDR3 DNA: TGTGCCAGCAGCTTACCGGGGTTGGGAAATGAAAAACTGTTTTTT; CDR3 protein: CASSLPGLGNEKLFF
D gene: .; J gene: TRBJ2-7; V gene: TRBV29-1; clone size: .; CDR3 DNA: TGCAGCGTCAGACGCGGGACAGCCTACGAGCAGTACTTC; CDR3 protein: CSVRRGTAYEQYF
D gene: TRBD1; J gene: TRBJ1-2; V gene: TRBV20-1; clone size: few; CDR3 DNA: TGCAGTGCGCCAACCACCGGGACAGGCTATGGCTACACCTTC; CDR3 protein: CSAPTTGTGYGYTF
D gene: .; J gene: TRBJ1-4; V gene: TRBV5-8; clone size: .; CDR3 DNA: TGTGCCAGCAGTACCCAAGAGGGCGAAAAACTGTTTTTT; CDR3 protein: CASSTQEGEKLFF
D gene: .; J gene: TRBJ1-1; V gene: TRBV20-1; clone size: many; CDR3 DNA: TGCAGTGAAACACTGAACACTGAAGCTTTCTTT; CDR3 protein: CSETLNTEAFF
D gene: TRBD1; J gene: TRBJ1-6; V gene: TRBV27; clone size: .; CDR3 DNA: TGTGCCAGCAGTACCCGGGGACAGGGTGGTTCACCCCTCCACTTT; CDR3 protein: CASSTRGQGGSPLHF
D gene: .; J gene: TRBJ2-5; V gene: TRBV7-2; clone size: many; CDR3 DNA: TGTGCCAGCAGCCTTACTAGGTCAGAGACCCAGTACTTC; CDR3 protein: CASSLTRSETQYF
D gene: TRBD2; J gene: TRBJ2-7; V gene: TRBV20-1; clone size: many; CDR3 DNA: TGCAGTGCTAGAGTGCGGGAGGGGGGCGAGCAGTACTTC; CDR3 protein: CSARVREGGEQYF
D gene: .; J gene: TRBJ2-1; V gene: TRBV28; clone size: many; CDR3 DNA: TGTGCCAGCAGTCCCCCGGACAGATACAATGAGCAGTTCTTC; CDR3 protein: CASSPPDRYNEQFF
D gene: TRBD2; J gene: TRBJ2-3; V gene: TRBV11-2; clone size: many; CDR3 DNA: TGTGCCAGCAGCTTAGTTGCGGGAGGGCCGGCAGATACGCAGTATTTT; CDR3 protein: CASSLVAGGPADTQYF
D gene: TRBD2; J gene: TRBJ2-7; V gene: TRBV28; clone size: many; CDR3 DNA: TGTGCCGCCCGCCCAGCGGGGGGCACCTACGAGCAGTACTTC; CDR3 protein: CAARPAGGTYEQYF
D gene: TRBD2; J gene: TRBJ2-1; V gene: TRBV5-1; clone size: many; CDR3 DNA: TGCGCCAGCAGCCACGAGCTAGCGGGAGGACCCGTGTCGGATGAGCAGTTCTTC; CDR3 protein: CASSHELAGGPVSDEQFF
D gene: .; J gene: TRBJ1-1; V gene: TRBV2; clone size: many; CDR3 DNA: TGTGCCAGCACCATGGGGAGGCTCACTGAAGCTTTCTTT; CDR3 protein: CASTMGRLTEAFF
D gene: .; J gene: TRBJ1-1; V gene: TRBV6-5; clone size: .; CDR3 DNA: TGTGCCAGCAGTTCTCCTACCCGAGTTAGGGTCGTAACTTTCTTT; CDR3 protein: CASSSPTRVRVVTFF
D gene: TRBD1; J gene: TRBJ1-5; V gene: TRBV7-9; clone size: .; CDR3 DNA: TGTGCCAGCACGGACAGGGGCGGGAATCAGCCCCAGCATTTT; CDR3 protein: CASTDRGGNQPQHF
D gene: .; J gene: TRBJ2-5; V gene: TRBV11-2; clone size: .; CDR3 DNA: TGTGCCAGCTCCCTCCTGGCAGGGGTCGAGACCCAGTACTTC; CDR3 protein: CASSLLAGVETQYF
D gene: .; J gene: TRBJ2-5; V gene: TRBV6-2/TRBV6-3; clone size: .; CDR3 DNA: TGTGCCAGCAGTTACTCTGGCGCGAAAGAGACCCAGTACTTC; CDR3 protein: CASSYSGAKETQYF
D gene: TRBD2; J gene: TRBJ2-3; V gene: TRBV20-1; clone size: many; CDR3 DNA: TGCAGGGCGGGACTATCGAGCACAGATACGCAGTATTTT; CDR3 protein: CRAGLSSTDTQYF
D gene: TRBD1; J gene: TRBJ1-2; V gene: TRBV10-3; clone size: many; CDR3 DNA: TGTGCCACCGGAGGGACAGGGACTAACTATGGCTACACCTTC; CDR3 protein: CATGGTGTNYGYTF
D gene: .; J gene: TRBJ1-1; V gene: TRBV19; clone size: once; CDR3 DNA: TGTGCCAGTAGTATAGATCTTGGGGTATTGAACACTGAAGCTTTCTTT; CDR3 protein: CASSIDLGVLNTEAFF
D gene: TRBD1; J gene: TRBJ2-7; V gene: TRBV27; clone size: .; CDR3 DNA: TGTGCCAGCAGTTCCCAACAGGGGGCCACTCCCTCCTACGAGCAGTACTTC; CDR3 protein: CASSSQQGATPSYEQYF
D gene: .; J gene: TRBJ2-7; V gene: TRBV20-1; clone size: many; CDR3 DNA: TGCAGTGCTAGGTCCCCCCTCTCCAACGAGCAGTACTTC; CDR3 protein: CSARSPLSNEQYF
D gene: .; J gene: TRBJ1-5; V gene: TRBV11-2; clone size: many; CDR3 DNA: TGTGCCAGCAGCTTAGGGACATCCAATCAGCCCCAGCATTTT; CDR3 protein: CASSLGTSNQPQHF
D gene: .; J gene: TRBJ2-5; V gene: TRBV7-7; clone size: many; CDR3 DNA: TGTGCTAGCAGCCCCAGCAAGGGGTGGGAGACCCAGTACTTC; CDR3 protein: CASSPSKGWETQYF
D gene: TRBD1; J gene: TRBJ2-7; V gene: TRBV28; clone size: once; CDR3 DNA: TGTGCCAGCAGTTTCTCTTTTACAGGGGGCATTCAGCAGTACTTC; CDR3 protein: CASSFSFTGGIQQYF
D gene: .; J gene: TRBJ2-6; V gene: TRBV27; clone size: .; CDR3 DNA: TGTGCCACCTCTCATCTGGAAGGTTCCTCTGGGGCCAACGTCCTGACTTTC; CDR3 protein: CATSHLEGSSGANVLTF
D gene: TRBD1; J gene: TRBJ2-1; V gene: TRBV20-1; clone size: .; CDR3 DNA: TGCAGTGCCCGGACAGGGGAGGTCACGGGCTCCTACAATGAGCAGTTCTTC; CDR3 protein: CSARTGEVTGSYNEQFF
D gene: .; J gene: TRBJ2-3; V gene: TRBV6-1; clone size: many; CDR3 DNA: TGTGCCAGCATGCCCCGGTCGAACACAGATACGCAGTATTTT; CDR3 protein: CASMPRSNTDTQYF
D gene: TRBD1; J gene: TRBJ2-7; V gene: TRBV27; clone size: .; CDR3 DNA: TGTGCCAGCAGTCGCCTGACAGGGAGTTTCCACGAGCAGTACTTC; CDR3 protein: CASSRLTGSFHEQYF
D gene: .; J gene: TRBJ2-1; V gene: TRBV30; clone size: .; CDR3 DNA: TGTGCCTGGATCCCCCCCGGCTACAATGAGCAGTTCTTC; CDR3 protein: CAWIPPGYNEQFF
D gene: .; J gene: TRBJ2-7; V gene: TRBV6-1; clone size: few; CDR3 DNA: TGTGCCAGCAGTCAGGGGGGGGGGGGCCACGAGCAGTACTTC; CDR3 protein: CASSQGGGGHEQYF
D gene: TRBD1; J gene: TRBJ2-3; V gene: TRBV6-5; clone size: .; CDR3 DNA: TGTGCCAGCAGTTACAGGGACAGAGCCACAGATACGCAGTATTTT; CDR3 protein: CASSYRDRATDTQYF
D gene: .; J gene: TRBJ1-6; V gene: TRBV5-1; clone size: .; CDR3 DNA: TGCGCCAGCAGCTTGTCCCTTCGCCAGGAATCACCCCTCCACTTT; CDR3 protein: CASSLSLRQESPLHF
D gene: .; J gene: TRBJ2-1; V gene: TRBV29-1; clone size: few; CDR3 DNA: TGCAGCGTTGGGGACGTGGAGCAGTTCTTC; CDR3 protein: CSVGDVEQFF
D gene: .; J gene: TRBJ2-7; V gene: TRBV27; clone size: .; CDR3 DNA: TGTGCCAGCAGTTGGAAGGGGGGCTACGAGCAGTACTTC; CDR3 protein: CASSWKGGYEQYF
D gene: TRBD2; J gene: TRBJ2-1; V gene: TRBV27; clone size: many; CDR3 DNA: TGTGCCAGCAGTTTCATAGCGGGAAACTACAATGAGCAGTTCTTC; CDR3 protein: CASSFIAGNYNEQFF
D gene: .; J gene: TRBJ2-4; V gene: TRBV6-2/TRBV6-3; clone size: many; CDR3 DNA: TGTGCCAGCAGTGAGGACAGCCCTTTTCGGTACTTC; CDR3 protein: CASSEDSPFRYF
D gene: .; J gene: TRBJ1-2; V gene: TRBV19; clone size: few; CDR3 DNA: TGTGCCAGTAGACACAGGGACCAAATTGGCTACACCTTC; CDR3 protein: CASRHRDQIGYTF
D gene: TRBD1; J gene: TRBJ2-2; V gene: TRBV28; clone size: many; CDR3 DNA: TGTGCCAGCAGCCACAGGGGGATCTTGGCCGGGGAGCTGTTTTTT; CDR3 protein: CASSHRGILAGELFF